A selection of T cell receptor beta chains follows, all from one sample in a study of control samples from healthy donors and cancer patients. Profiling relied on immunoSEQ multiplex PCR, and the TCRdb table lists in-frame clones only, not all of them. The data hold under 80,000 clones, with roughly 92% observed a single time. Sequenced sample: blood. These receptors were taken from a woman in her thirties or forties in good health. CDR3s include the opening cysteine and the closing phenylalanine or tryptophan. A D gene is named only where the DNA matches it firmly. Part of the rows lack a size; the others show once, few, many or a class for expanded clones.

clone size,D gene,J gene,V gene,CDR3 protein,CDR3 DNA
.,TRBD1,TRBJ2-5,TRBV6-5,CASSLGTAKETQYF,TGTGCCAGCAGTCTCGGGACAGCCAAAGAGACCCAGTACTTC
few,.,TRBJ2-1,TRBV7-7,CASSPTRGAEQFF,TGTGCTAGCAGCCCCACCAGGGGAGCTGAGCAGTTCTTC
.,.,TRBJ2-1,TRBV3-1/TRBV3-2,CASSQVPNGEQFF,TGTGCCAGCAGCCAAGTCCCAAACGGTGAGCAGTTCTTC
.,.,TRBJ2-7,TRBV6-5,CASSYISGSYEQYF,TGTGCCAGCAGTTATATTAGCGGATCCTACGAGCAGTACTTC
once,.,TRBJ2-7,TRBV28,CATARPERYEQYF,TGTGCCACCGCCAGGCCCGAGAGGTACGAGCAGTACTTC
.,TRBD2,TRBJ2-7,TRBV18,CASSASGSFNEQYF,TGTGCCAGCTCAGCTAGCGGGAGTTTTAACGAGCAGTACTTC
.,.,TRBJ1-4,TRBV28,CASSLGQPRFLFF,TGTGCCAGCAGTTTGGGTCAGCCGAGATTCCTGTTTTTT
.,.,TRBJ2-3,TRBV20-1,CSASPLGLGIYTQYF,TGCAGTGCTAGTCCCCTGGGCCTGGGCATCTATACGCAGTATTTT
few,.,TRBJ2-7,TRBV10-1,CASNEQYF,TGCGCCAGCAACGAGCAGTACTTC
.,.,TRBJ2-7,TRBV11-2,CASSLREFSYEQYF,TGTGCCAGCAGCTTAAGGGAGTTTAGCTACGAGCAGTACTTC
.,TRBD1,TRBJ1-1,TRBV2,CASRGDRGRRNTEAFF,TGTGCCAGCAGGGGGGACAGGGGGCGAAGGAACACTGAAGCTTTCTTT
.,.,TRBJ2-1,TRBV21-1,CASSKVGLVNEQFF,TGTGCCAGCAGCAAAGTCGGGCTAGTTAATGAGCAGTTCTTC